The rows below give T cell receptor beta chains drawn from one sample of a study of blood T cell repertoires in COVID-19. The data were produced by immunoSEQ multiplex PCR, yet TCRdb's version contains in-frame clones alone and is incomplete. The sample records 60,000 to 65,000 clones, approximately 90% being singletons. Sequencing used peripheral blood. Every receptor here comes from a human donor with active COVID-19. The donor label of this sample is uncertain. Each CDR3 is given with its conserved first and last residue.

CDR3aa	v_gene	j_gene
CASSLAEGVYGYTF	TRBV11-2	TRBJ1-2
CASSQRETQYF	TRBV4-1	TRBJ2-5
CASSLESREGEQYF	TRBV5-1	TRBJ2-7
CASGLSDRGGTEAFF	TRBV12-5	TRBJ1-1
CASSGGLAGPETQYF	TRBV19	TRBJ2-5
CASSPASGGRNNEQFF	TRBV3-1/TRBV3-2	TRBJ2-1
CASSSLLSYEQYF	TRBV27	TRBJ2-7
CASSLYLTEAFF	TRBV28	TRBJ1-1
CASRGGGSPHNEQFF	TRBV2	TRBJ2-1
CAISDGNGYNEQFF	TRBV10-3	TRBJ2-1
CASSEGTGKRDNQPQHF	TRBV21-1	TRBJ1-5
CASSLLGATEAFF	TRBV7-3	TRBJ1-1
CASSHFPGASGNTIYF	TRBV7-3	TRBJ1-3
CASSLPWGGQGNTIYF	TRBV16	TRBJ1-3
CASSEAVETGELFF	TRBV2	TRBJ2-2
CASSASGSSYNEQFF	TRBV9	TRBJ2-1
CASSFDRVGYEQFF	TRBV7-3	TRBJ2-1
CASSEREIGTYEQYF	TRBV2	TRBJ2-7
CASRRGLAGSTDTQYF	TRBV4-3	TRBJ2-3
CASSARSGGARETQYF	TRBV4-2	TRBJ2-5
CASRRDRTVGELFF	TRBV3-1/TRBV3-2	TRBJ2-2
CASSLAASGDHYNEQFF	TRBV7-8	TRBJ2-1
CASSLSFSGANVLTF	TRBV5-5	TRBJ2-6
CASSLTVLNSPLHF	TRBV11-2	TRBJ1-6
CATYGGSFLAKNIQYF	TRBV6-6	TRBJ2-4
CASSETGVSYNEQFF	TRBV2	TRBJ2-1